This T cell receptor (beta chain) was captured in a study of tumor and adjacent non-tumor tissue in lung cancer. Background on the study: The cohort had about 12 adenocarcinoma, a couple of squamous cell and 1 small cell patients. Each sample yielded around 4.2 million productive TCRbeta reads on average.

The template was RNA from unsorted bulk tissue. Chemotherapy-naive patients with new lung cancer underwent thoracic surgery in China, August–late 2014. The library came from three nested PCR rounds adapted from ARM-PCR protocols. From the multiplex PCR reads, TCRdb called clonotypes with MiXCR, one entry per CDR3 protein. The sample carries more than 60,000 distinct CDR3 sequences, around 77% recorded once. The V gene's germline CDR1 is MGHRA and CDR2 YSYEKL. The CDR3 is made up of 13 amino acids. A note on this clonotype: At one end the junction does not follow the germline gene, possibly because of a read error.

The source is a woman aged 50 to 65 with non-small cell lung cancer. The chain couples TRBV4-1 to TRBJ1-2; no definite D call. The sample consisted of lung tumor tissue. CDR3 amino acids: CASSQDGMGCYTF. CDR3 sequence (DNA): TGCGCCAGTAGCCAAGATGGGATGGGCTGCTACACCTTC.